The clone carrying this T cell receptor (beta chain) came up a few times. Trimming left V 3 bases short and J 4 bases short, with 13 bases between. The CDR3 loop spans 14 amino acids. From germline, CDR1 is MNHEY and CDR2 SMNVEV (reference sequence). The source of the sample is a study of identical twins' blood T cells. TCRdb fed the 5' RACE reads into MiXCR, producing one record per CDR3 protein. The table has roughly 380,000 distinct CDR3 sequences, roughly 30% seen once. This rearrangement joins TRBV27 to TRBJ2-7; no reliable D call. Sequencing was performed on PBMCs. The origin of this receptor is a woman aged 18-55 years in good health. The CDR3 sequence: CASSFGDGRYEQYF. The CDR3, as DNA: TGTGCCAGCAGTTTTGGCGACGGACGATACGAGCAGTACTTC.